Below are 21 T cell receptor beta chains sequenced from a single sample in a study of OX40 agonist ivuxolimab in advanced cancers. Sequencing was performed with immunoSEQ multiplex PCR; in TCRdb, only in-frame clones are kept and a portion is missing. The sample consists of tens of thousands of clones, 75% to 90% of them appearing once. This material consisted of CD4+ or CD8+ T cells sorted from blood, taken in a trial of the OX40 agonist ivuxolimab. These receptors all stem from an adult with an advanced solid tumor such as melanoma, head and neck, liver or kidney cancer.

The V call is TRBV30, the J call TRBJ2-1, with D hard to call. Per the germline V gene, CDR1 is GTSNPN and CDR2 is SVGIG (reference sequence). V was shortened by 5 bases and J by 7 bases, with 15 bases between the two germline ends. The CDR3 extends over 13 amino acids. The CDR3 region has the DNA TGTGCCTGGTCCCTTGGTGGTTTAAATGAGCAGTTCTTC. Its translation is CAWSLGGLNEQFF.

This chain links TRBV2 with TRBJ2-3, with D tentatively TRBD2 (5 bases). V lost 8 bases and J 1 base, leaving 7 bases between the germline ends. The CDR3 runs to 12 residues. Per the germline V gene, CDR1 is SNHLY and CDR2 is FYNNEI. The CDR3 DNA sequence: TGTGCCAGCCCAGCGGGCACAGATACGCAGTATTTT. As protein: CASPAGTDTQYF.

The CDR3 loop is CASSLGQGNYGYTF. CDR3 in DNA: TGCGCCAGCAGCCTGGGACAGGGCAACTATGGCTACACCTTC. The rearrangement uses TRBV5-1 and TRBJ1-2; 9 nucleotides match TRBD1. The CDR3 has 14 amino acids. The V segment lost 4 bases and the J segment 2 bases; nucleotides outside the gene matches: 3. The germline CDR1 and CDR2 sequences are SGHRS and YFSETQ. Filled out from reference TRBV5-1 and TRBJ1-2, the complete variable domain reads KAGVTQTPRYLIKTRGQQVTLSCSPISGHRSVSWYQQTPGQGLQFLFEYFSETQRNKGNFPGRFSGRQFSNSRSEMNVSTLELGDSALYLCASSLGQGNYGYTFGSGTRLTVV.

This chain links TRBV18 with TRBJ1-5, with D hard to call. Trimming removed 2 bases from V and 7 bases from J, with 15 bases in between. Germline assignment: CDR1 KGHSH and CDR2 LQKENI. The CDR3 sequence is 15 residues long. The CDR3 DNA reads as TGTGCCAGCTCACCATCGGCAGGTGACTTACAGCCCCAGCATTTT. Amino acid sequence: CASSPSAGDLQPQHF.

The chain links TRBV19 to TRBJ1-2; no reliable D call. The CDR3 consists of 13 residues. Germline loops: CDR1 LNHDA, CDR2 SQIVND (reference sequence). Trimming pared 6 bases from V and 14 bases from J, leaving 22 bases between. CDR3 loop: CASSLDGNYARTF. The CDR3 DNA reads TGTGCCAGTAGCTTGGACGGGAACTATGCTCGGACCTTC.

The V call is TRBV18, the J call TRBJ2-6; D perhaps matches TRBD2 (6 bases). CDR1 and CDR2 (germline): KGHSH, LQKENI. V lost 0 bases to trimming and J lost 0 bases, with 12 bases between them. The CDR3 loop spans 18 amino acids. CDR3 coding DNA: TGTGCCAGCTCACCACCGTTTGGCGGGGCCTCTGGGGCCAACGTCCTGACTTTC. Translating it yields CASSPPFGGASGANVLTF.

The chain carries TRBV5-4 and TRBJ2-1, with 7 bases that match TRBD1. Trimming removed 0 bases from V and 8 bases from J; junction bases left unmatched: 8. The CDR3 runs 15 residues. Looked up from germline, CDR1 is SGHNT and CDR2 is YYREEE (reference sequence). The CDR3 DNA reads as TGTGCCAGCAGCTTGGGACAGGGCGGAATGGATGAGCAGTTCTTC. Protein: CASSLGQGGMDEQFF. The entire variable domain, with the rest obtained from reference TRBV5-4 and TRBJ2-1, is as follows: ETGVTQSPTHLIKTRGQQVTLRCSSQSGHNTVSWYQQALGQGPQFIFQYYREEENGRGNFPPRFSGLQFPNYSSELNVNALELDDSALYLCASSLGQGGMDEQFFGPGTRLTVL.

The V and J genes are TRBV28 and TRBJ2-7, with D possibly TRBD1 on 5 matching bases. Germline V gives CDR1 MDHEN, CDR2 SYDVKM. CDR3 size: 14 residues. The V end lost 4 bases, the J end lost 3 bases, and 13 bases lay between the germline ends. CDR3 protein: CASSSRVKSYEQYF. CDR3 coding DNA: TGTGCCAGCAGTTCCAGGGTAAAAAGCTACGAGCAGTACTTC.

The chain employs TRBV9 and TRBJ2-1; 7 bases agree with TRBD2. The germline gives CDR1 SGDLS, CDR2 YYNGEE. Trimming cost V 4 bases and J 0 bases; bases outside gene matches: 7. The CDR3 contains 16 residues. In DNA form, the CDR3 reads TGTGCCAGCAGCACAGACGGGAGGAGCTCCTACAATGAGCAGTTCTTC. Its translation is CASSTDGRSSYNEQFF. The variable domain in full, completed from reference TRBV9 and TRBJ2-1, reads DSGVTQTPKHLITATGQRVTLRCSPRSGDLSVYWYQQSLDQGLQFLIQYYNGEERAKGNILERFSAQQFPDLHSELNLSSLELGDSALYFCASSTDGRSSYNEQFFGPGTRLTVL.

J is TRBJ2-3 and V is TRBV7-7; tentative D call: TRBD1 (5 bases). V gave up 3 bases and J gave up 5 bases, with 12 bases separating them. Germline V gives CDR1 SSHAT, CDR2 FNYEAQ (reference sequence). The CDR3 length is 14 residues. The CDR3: CASSFQGSGDTQYF. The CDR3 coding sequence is TGTGCCAGCAGCTTCCAGGGTAGTGGAGATACGCAGTATTTT.

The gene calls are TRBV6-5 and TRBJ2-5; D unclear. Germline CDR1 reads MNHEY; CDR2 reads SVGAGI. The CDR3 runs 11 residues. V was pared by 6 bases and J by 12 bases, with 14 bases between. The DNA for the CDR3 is TGTGCCAGCAGCAAGGCCCCCGAAGAGTACTTC. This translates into CASSKAPEEYF.

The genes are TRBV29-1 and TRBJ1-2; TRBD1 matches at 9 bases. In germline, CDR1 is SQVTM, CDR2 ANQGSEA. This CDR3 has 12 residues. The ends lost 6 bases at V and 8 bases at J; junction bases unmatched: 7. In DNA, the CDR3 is TGCAGCGTGCCGGGACAGGGCGGCGGCTACACCTTC. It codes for CSVPGQGGGYTF.

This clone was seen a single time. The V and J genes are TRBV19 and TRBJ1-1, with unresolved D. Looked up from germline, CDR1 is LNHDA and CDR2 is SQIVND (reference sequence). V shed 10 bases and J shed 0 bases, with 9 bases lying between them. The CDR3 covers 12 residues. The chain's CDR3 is CATGSLNTEAFF. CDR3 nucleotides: TGTGCCACTGGGTCGCTGAACACTGAAGCTTTCTTT.

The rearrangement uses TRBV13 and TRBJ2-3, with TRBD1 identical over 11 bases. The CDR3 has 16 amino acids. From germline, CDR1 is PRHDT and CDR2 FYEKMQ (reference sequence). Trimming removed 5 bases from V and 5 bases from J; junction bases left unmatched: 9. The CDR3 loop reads CASSGTGTGGIDTQYF. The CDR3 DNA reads TGTGCCAGCAGCGGGACCGGGACAGGGGGAATAGATACGCAGTATTTT.

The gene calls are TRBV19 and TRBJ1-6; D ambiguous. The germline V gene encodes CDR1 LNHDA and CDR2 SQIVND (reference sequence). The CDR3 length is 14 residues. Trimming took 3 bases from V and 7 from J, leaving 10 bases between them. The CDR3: CASSISEGNSPLHF. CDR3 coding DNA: TGTGCCAGTAGTATTTCCGAGGGAAATTCACCCCTCCACTTT. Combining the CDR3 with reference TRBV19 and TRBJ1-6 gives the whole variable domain DGGITQSPKYLFRKEGQNVTLSCEQNLNHDAMYWYRQDPGQGLRLIYYSQIVNDFQKGDIAEGYSVSREKKESFPLTVTSAQKNPTAFYLCASSISEGNSPLHFGNGTRLTVT.

CDR3: CASSDPGPVNEQFF. CDR3 in DNA: TGTGCCAGCAGCGACCCGGGCCCTGTGAATGAGCAGTTCTTC. This sequence joins TRBV27 and TRBJ2-1; D remains unclear. Germline V gene sequence: CDR1 MNHEY, CDR2 SMNVEV (reference sequence). The CDR3 runs 14 residues. Trimming stripped 6 bases from V and 7 bases from J, with 16 bases between.

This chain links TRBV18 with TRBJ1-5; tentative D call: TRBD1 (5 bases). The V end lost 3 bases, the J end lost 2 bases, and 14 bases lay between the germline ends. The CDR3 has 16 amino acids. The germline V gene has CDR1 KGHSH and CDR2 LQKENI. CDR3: CASSPGQGVGNQPQHF. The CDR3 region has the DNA TGTGCCAGCTCACCGGGCCAGGGAGTAGGCAATCAGCCCCAGCATTTT. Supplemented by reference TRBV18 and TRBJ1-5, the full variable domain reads NAGVMQNPRHLVRRRGQEARLRCSPMKGHSHVYWYRQLPEEGLKFMVYLQKENIIDESGMPKERFSAEFPKEGPSILRIQQVVRGDSAAYFCASSPGQGVGNQPQHFGDGTRLSIL.

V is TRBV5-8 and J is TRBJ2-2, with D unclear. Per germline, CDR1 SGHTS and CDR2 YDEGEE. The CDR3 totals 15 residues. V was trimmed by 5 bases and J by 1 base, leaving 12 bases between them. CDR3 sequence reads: CASRRPQKNTGELFF. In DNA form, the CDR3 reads TGTGCCAGCAGACGACCACAGAAGAACACCGGGGAGCTGTTTTTT. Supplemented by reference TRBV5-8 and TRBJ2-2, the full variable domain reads EAGVTQSPTHLIKTRGQQATLRCSPISGHTSVYWYQQALGLGLQFLLWYDEGEERNRGNFPPRFSGRQFPNYSSELNVNALELEDSALYLCASRRPQKNTGELFFGEGSRLTVL.

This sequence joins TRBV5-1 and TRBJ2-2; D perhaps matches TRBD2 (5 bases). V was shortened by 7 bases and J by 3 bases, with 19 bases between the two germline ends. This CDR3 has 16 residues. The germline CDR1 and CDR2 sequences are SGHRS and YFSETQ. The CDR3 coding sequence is TGCGCCAGCGGCCATGATTGGGGAGACGACACCGGGGAGCTGTTTTTT. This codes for CASGHDWGDDTGELFF.

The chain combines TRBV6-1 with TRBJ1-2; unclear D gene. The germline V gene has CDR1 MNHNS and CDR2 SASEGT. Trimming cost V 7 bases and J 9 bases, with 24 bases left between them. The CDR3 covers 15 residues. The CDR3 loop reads CASTLGEGFRKSYTF. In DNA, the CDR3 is TGTGCCAGCACCCTCGGGGAGGGATTTAGGAAGAGCTACACCTTC.

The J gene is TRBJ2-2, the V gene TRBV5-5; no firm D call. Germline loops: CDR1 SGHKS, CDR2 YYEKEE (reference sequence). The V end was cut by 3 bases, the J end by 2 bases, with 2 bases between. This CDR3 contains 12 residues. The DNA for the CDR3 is TGTGCCAGCAGCTCAAACACCGGGGAGCTGTTTTTT. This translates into CASSSNTGELFF.